The clone carrying this T cell receptor (beta chain) was seen a handful of times. TCRdb fed the RT-PCR reads into MiXCR, producing one record per CDR3 protein. The table shows about 700,000 distinct CDR3 sequences, with 13% to 15% occurring only once. With 1 base removed from V and 1 base from J, the gap between germline ends came to 8 bases. The CDR3 contains 14 residues. Germline values: CDR1 SGHRS, CDR2 YFSETQ. The chain joins TRBV5-1 to TRBJ1-1; the D gene is possibly TRBD1 (5 bases). Input material: memory CD4+ T cells from blood. The sequence derives from a female donor in good health, serving as a healthy control. CDR3 DNA: TGCGCCAGCAGCTTGTTTGGGGGGAACACTGAAGCTTTCTTT. Its translation: CASSLFGGNTEAFF.